These T cell receptor beta chains were read from a single sample in a study of blood T cell repertoires in COVID-19. Data came from immunoSEQ multiplex PCR; TCRdb stores just in-frame clones and leaves some out. The sample carries 130,000 to 150,000 clones, about four fifths recorded once. The sequenced sample consisted of peripheral blood. These receptors were obtained from a human donor in a cohort sampled during active COVID-19. The CDR3 runs from the conserved cysteine through the conserved F or W. D genes are given only for firm matches. Size values are once, few and many counts, or a class for expanded clones, and some rows have none.

v_gene | d_gene | abundance | CDR3aa
TRBV7-2 | NA | NA | CASSFTGIGTEAFF
TRBV7-2 | NA | NA | CASSLRESTDTQYF
TRBV18 | NA | NA | CASSPSRQENTGELFF
TRBV5-6 | TRBD1 | NA | CASSPRGPGGNTIYF
TRBV9 | TRBD2 | NA | CASSVGGLASYNEQFF
TRBV6-2/TRBV6-3 | TRBD1 | NA | CASSQTGAGYTF
TRBV5-1 | TRBD2 | NA | CASTIAGAGELFF
TRBV18 | NA | NA | CASSPGPDQPQHF
TRBV28 | NA | NA | CASSRVRRNYGYTF
TRBV29-1 | NA | NA | CSVRLVSSYNEQFF
TRBV6-5 | NA | NA | CASSFSDTQYF
TRBV21-1 | NA | NA | CASLGQGWAGELFF
TRBV14 | NA | NA | CASSRREGSYNSPLHF
TRBV7-9 | NA | NA | CASSPLSGRADTQYF
TRBV30 | NA | NA | CAWSDRGKAFF
TRBV7-2 | NA | NA | CASRKQAGVGGANVLTF
TRBV6-2/TRBV6-3 | NA | NA | CASSPGQGARWTEAFF
TRBV6-5 | NA | NA | CASTKKRELTGELFF
TRBV6-2/TRBV6-3 | TRBD2 | NA | CASSYSLAGAYEQYF
TRBV9 | NA | NA | CASSVAIGRGTEAFF
TRBV4-2 | TRBD2 | NA | CASSQQTSGGAYGELFF
TRBV28 | NA | NA | CASTGGGRYNEQFF
TRBV19 | NA | NA | CASSISWYPGEQFF
TRBV7-9 | TRBD1 | NA | CASSFFTGADTEAFF
TRBV6-5 | TRBD1 | NA | CASRDRGYEQYF
TRBV3-1/TRBV3-2 | NA | NA | CASSQAPAGELFF
TRBV3-1/TRBV3-2 | NA | NA | CASSQVSGNTIYF
TRBV30 | TRBD1 | NA | CAWSDTGGGYGYTF
TRBV5-1 | TRBD1 | NA | CASSVTGLADTQYF
TRBV5-5 | NA | NA | CASSLIGVYEQYF
TRBV9 | TRBD2 | NA | CASSILAGGRDTQYF
TRBV21-1 | NA | NA | CASSKPRGCSNQPQHF
TRBV29-1 | NA | NA | CSVGLTASGHTQYF
TRBV7-8 | TRBD1 | NA | CASSLGRGQGNEQYF
TRBV20-1 | NA | once | CSASFQGGTGELFF
TRBV20-1 | TRBD2 | few | CSAGLAGEQYF
TRBV3-1/TRBV3-2 | NA | NA | CASSLSGGTDTQYF
TRBV30 | NA | NA | CAWSVFFGSFATAPYEQYF
TRBV5-4 | NA | many | CASSKGPPGTGANVLTF
TRBV9 | TRBD2 | once | CASSVDVAGGLTEQFF
TRBV28 | NA | once | CASTTGNYGYTF
TRBV7-2 | NA | NA | CASSSPWGGPNNEQFF
TRBV6-2/TRBV6-3 | NA | NA | CASSYVGGGHQPQHF
TRBV6-5 | TRBD1 | NA | CASSRDRGQPQHF
TRBV10-3 | TRBD1 | NA | CAISLDRGNEKLFF
TRBV5-4 | TRBD1 | NA | CASSSLPGQGNSPLHF